Listed here is a single T cell receptor beta chain. Its target antigen remains unknown. Per-base quality was not reported, and no clone a single base away is much larger than it. The cohort comprised around 690 healthy bone marrow donors. At the time of sampling, every cohort member was nominally healthy, though immune exposures that went unrecorded were likely present. The donor was CMV seronegative and was included in the group of under 450 seronegative cohort members. A peripheral blood sample was collected from each donor, and TCR beta sequencing was performed on peripheral blood mononuclear cells. The Qiagen DNeasy Blood Extraction Kit was used to extract genomic DNA from the blood cell samples. The entry originates in a study of cytomegalovirus exposure and HLA in healthy donors (dated by TCRdb to the late 2010s). With regard to the full study: According to an earlier analysis of a few hundred of the donors, about 179 million T cells yielded 95 million to 140 million unique TCR beta sequences and 276 Gb of sequence data. A few DR-DQ haplotypes were treated as single units for association and clustering because of strong linkage in the cohort. Among the roughly 430 genotyped donors, approximately 76% belonged to the genetic ancestry cluster associated with self-reported Caucasian donors. Genome-wide SNP genotypes for about 65% of the roughly 670 donors were used in a later genetic analysis, which treated that subset as a discovery cohort. The number of donors typed differed by locus, with 629-630 for A, B, C, DRB1 and DQB1, more than 500 for DQA1, approximately 580 for DPA1, and 472 for DPB1. Besides the first cohort of 666 subjects, a separate validation cohort made up of 120 different subjects was used. Roughly 300 gigabases of sequencing data and 80 million or so unique TCR sequences were included in an early release covering 550 to 650 HLA-typed donors. To predict cytomegalovirus infection status, the study brought together high-throughput TCR immunosequencing, statistical association of individual TCRs with disease status, and machine learning. A later analysis re-analyzed previously published TCR beta repertoires from hundreds of donors and added high-resolution HLA genotyping to study TCR occurrence patterns. Donor age, sex, ethnicity and CMV serostatus were collected together with the repertoire data. An earlier analysis of fewer than 700 of the donors applied high-throughput TCR beta sequencing to assess whether each TCR beta V gene segment acted as functional or pseudogenic. HLA typing covered class I and class II loci at four-digit resolution. The study aimed to test whether cataloging public T cell receptors could reveal signatures of past pathogen exposure. Rather than drawing on any new phenotypic data, the later analysis identified candidate immune exposures from TCR beta sequences and the way those sequences occurred across donors. The study used immunosequencing to profile the T cell repertoires of more than 650 subjects and linked those repertoires to cytomegalovirus serostatus. Among about 390 genotyped donors of the cohort, an average of approximately 240,000 unique TCR beta nucleotide sequences were sequenced per donor, about a sixth of them non-productive. Every discovery cohort repertoire had been produced on one sequencing platform. Overall study results and their limits: The cohort was sequenced for TCR beta chains only, and without alpha or paired-chain data the features that could be detected were limited. For the cohort, immune exposure information was limited to CMV serostatus. Correlated functional status among segregating V segments might be attributable to linkage disequilibrium, but an unknown experimental factor could not be ruled out. Compared with the roughly 670-donor mean, donors in an Asian-associated ancestry cluster had fewer N-insertions in productive TCRs, according to a later genetic analysis. Because HLA typing was missing for some donors at each locus, association tests included only the typed subset. According to a later analysis, TCR association rates differed among HLA loci, with DRB1 alleles showing the most associated TCRs and HLA-C alleles showing the fewest. A further reported finding was that TCR beta sequences accurately predicted the HLA-A and HLA-B alleles for most subjects in the first cohort. The study listed 164 TCR beta chains as associated with cytomegalovirus. Because counts were too low, approximately 15 rarely observed V segments, including chromosome 9 orphons, were excluded from the earlier analysis of about 500 of the donors. Sequencing depth was assumed to be roughly uniform across donors in the presence/absence analyses, though that assumption may not hold. In a later analysis, HLA-associated TCR beta chains were found to be more clonally expanded and to have lower generation probabilities than equally common non-associated chains. In a later analysis, several top co-occurrence clusters were reported to appear linked to parvovirus B19, influenza, CMV and Epstein-Barr virus. In vitro tests confirmed that a few of the cytomegalovirus-associated TCR beta chains recognize cytomegalovirus antigens. Most CMV-associated TCR beta chains appeared to be HLA-restricted in a later analysis, and the HLA associations seemed to be driven largely by CMV exposure. Specific HLA alleles were associated with about 17,000 TCR beta sequences at a false discovery rate of 0.05 in a later analysis. In a later genetic analysis, a missense DCLRE1C variant was associated with V-gene and J-gene trimming of TCR beta chains, and the association was replicated in an independent cohort. In both the original and validation cohorts, the classifier was reported to diagnose cytomegalovirus status with high specificity and sensitivity. A cluster of highly shared sequence variants was judged likely to represent a technical artifact of the sequencing pipeline. It was suggested by the authors that the approach could potentially be generalized to other disease states and immunological phenotypes. An earlier analysis of roughly 570 of the donors showed that most TCR beta V segments appeared in productive rearrangements either about 87% or about 30% of the time, which broadly matched IMGT annotations. Assigning TCR associations to individual alleles was difficult when HLA alleles, especially DR and DQ, strongly co-occurred. Across donors, most TCR sequences were observed very rarely, whereas some public TCRs were present in many individuals.

Library prep was done by the immunoSEQ multiplex PCR assay. For the multiplex PCR, a mixture combining 60 forward primers for TCR Vbeta segments and 13 reverse primers for TCR Jbeta segments was used. The CDR3 region of rearranged TCR beta genes was amplified from genomic DNA by a multiplex PCR assay. The amplified TCR beta libraries were sequenced on the Illumina HiSeq System as 87-base-pair reads. In the paper's pipeline: A later analysis counted approximately 74 million unique TCR beta chains across the approximately 700 repertoires, and 10 million to 11 million of these chains were shared by at least two donors. To remove PCR and sequencing errors, raw reads were error-corrected and collapsed into unique sequences using a nearest-neighbor algorithm that merged closely related sequences. V, D and J gene segments were assigned by aligning CDR3 sequences to IMGT reference sequences. For a sequence to be retained, a match of at least six nucleotides to both a V gene segment and a J gene segment was required. Rearrangements were classified as productive when the CDR3 lacked stop codons and remained in frame with V and J, and all other rearrangements were classified as non-productive. CDR3 was defined according to IMGT convention as the region running from the second conserved V-encoded cysteine to the conserved J-encoded phenylalanine. The earlier analysis of 450 to 750 of the donors excluded any sequence lacking an unambiguous match to a single V gene segment. An earlier analysis of 587 of the donors called V segments functional above 56.7% productive rearrangements and segregating when the between-donor standard deviation exceeded 5%. A statistical classification framework was built to diagnose cytomegalovirus status from the catalog of TCR beta chain sequences. A later analysis assigned V and J genes by comparing TCR nucleotide sequences with IMGT/GENE-DB human TR gene sequences. Using the TCRdist pipeline, a later analysis assigned CDR3 sequences along with most-parsimonious VDJ recombination scenarios. In a later analysis, every TCR beta chain was defined by the combination of its CDR3 amino acid sequence and its V-gene family, and reads without a unique V-gene family were dropped. To address suspected cross-contamination and a sequencing artifact, a later analysis removed 550 to 750 highly shared, low-generation-probability nucleotide sequences. In a later analysis, a clonal expansion index was calculated for each public chain from normalized within-repertoire ranks of inferred template counts. In a later analysis, generation probabilities were computed using a VDJ recombination model fitted to out-of-frame rearrangements, and the results were checked against IGoR. A later analysis scored TCR-TCR, TCR-HLA and TCR-CMV co-occurrence with hypergeometric tests, applying a repertoire-size bias correction to TCR pairs. In a later analysis, false discovery rates were estimated by permuting HLA or CMV assignments 20 times. In a later analysis, co-occurring TCRs were grouped using DBSCAN, with TCRdist sequence similarity added in when clustering inside HLA-allele-positive subsets. Repertoires with fewer than 30,000 or more than 120,000 public chains were left out of co-occurrence clustering, as were four to six repertoires with anomalous nucleotide sharing. As stored in TCRdb, this immuneACCESS dataset retains in-frame rearrangements with V and J assigned. A fraction of the clones does not appear; measured against another copy, unresolved V genes explain less than half of the discrepancy, and the remainder lacks a known reason. V and J calls and clone size are as listed in that table; D and trimming were resolved from the DNA. The sample data list more than 200,000 clones, and about 79% of these were observed just once. The ten largest clones represent 1.5% to 2% of the sample.

This receptor was identified in a man aged 18 to 30 in good health and CMV-seronegative. The specimen was PBMCs.

This receptor has the CDR3 CASSQDSQVTYEQYF. The DNA sequence is given as TGCGCCAGCAGCCAAGATTCACAGGTTACCTACGAGCAGTACTTC. The chain is encoded by TRBV4-3 joined to TRBJ2-7; TRBD1 is a weak D gene call, 5 bases matching. The CDR3 holds 15 amino acids from the cysteine to the phenylalanine. The kept DNA is CDR3 alone, 45 bases in frame from the first base. V and J are truncated by 0 bases and 2 bases respectively, leaving an intervening sequence of 11 bases. Sequences LGHNA (CDR1) and YSLEER (CDR2) are obtained from the germline V gene.